The T cell receptor beta chain described here comes from a study of CD8 T cells in Susac syndrome (dated by TCRdb to about 2019). About the investigation overall: Whether CD8+ T cell activation and differentiation in Susac syndrome was antigen driven was tested using repertoire sequencing. Broad study findings and their caveats: The number of individuals in the TCR sequencing and HLA analysis was recognized as being relatively small.

With regard to this clonotype: Its antigen is not yet known. Nothing much larger sits one base from this clone, and base qualities are not available.

Peripheral blood CD8+ and CD4+ T cells from healthy donors, Susac syndrome patients and multiple sclerosis patients were profiled using high-throughput TCR beta sequencing. Healthy donors were age- and sex-matched controls. Bulk CD8+ and CD4+ T cells were purified magnetically by negative isolation, whereas CD8+ TEMRA cells were enriched by FACS. Blood was collected in EDTA tubes and processed within 24 hours, with PBMCs isolated through density gradient centrifugation. PBMCs intended for TCR sequencing were cryopreserved in liquid nitrogen and thawed later in a water bath at 37 degrees C. The sorted or isolated CD4+, CD8+ and CD8+ TEMRA cells reached a purity of at least 90%. V was cut back by 4 bases and J by 0 bases, leaving a gap of 6 bases between them. The CDR3 goes from the cysteine to the phenylalanine over 12 residues. Solely the CDR3 DNA is kept, with 36 bases framed from the first base. The germline V gene yields SQVTM for CDR1 and ANQGSEA for CDR2.

RNA was extracted using the RNeasy kit, and 0.5 to 1 microgram was reverse transcribed with random hexamers. The immunoSEQ multiplex PCR assay, which covers 54 Vbeta and 13 Jbeta segments, was used to amplify TCR beta CDR3 regions. PCR amplification bias was corrected using a synthetic template baseline for primer optimization and computational correction. Concerning the study's data processing: Reads were annotated to V, D and J genes according to IMGT and were analyzed with immunoSEQ Analyzer, with only productive sequences retained. Clonality was computed as one minus Shannon entropy normalized by log2 of the number of productive unique sequences. For each patient and control, public and private clones were evaluated within the 100 most prevalent clones. Clones were defined as Susac-specific if absent from the healthy and MS cohorts, from 1052 published viral clones and from other ImmuneACCESS disease sequences. Using fastp trimming at Q25 and MiXCR clonotype assembly, TCRdb reanalyzed the public sequencing data and kept in-frame beta chains. When rows share a CDR3 protein, they turn into one entry using the most common DNA and genes. The V and J calls and clone size come from TCRdb's table, not from the authors' own analysis. In this sample the table shows approximately 110,000 distinct CDR3 sequences, around 94% of which occur a single time. Jointly, the top ten make up over 0.065% of the sample.

The sequenced sample was CD4+ T cells from PBMCs. The rearrangement combines TRBV29-1 with TRBJ1-2; too little of a D gene remains to name it. The clonotype was recovered from a human donor in good health. The nucleotide sequence is TGCAGCGTTGTTACAGCTAACTATGGCTACACCTTC. Translated, it gives CSVVTANYGYTF.